This T cell receptor (beta chain) was recorded in a study of post-analysis software for immune sequencing data (dated by TCRdb to the mid-2010s). For the study in its entirety: Disease courses on record covered relapsing-remitting, secondary progressive and progressive-relapsing multiple sclerosis, though some patients had no subtype annotation. A subset of samples was prepared in parallel using single-end sample barcoding, then pooled and co-amplified after Illumina adapter ligation. Patient repertoires were compared against about a dozen previously published healthy control repertoires from donors aged about 6 to 25 years. The study at large found these results: Patients showed significantly higher frequencies than controls for a few TRBV segments, among them TRBV5-6, TRBV5-1 and TRBV20-1. Significantly lower normalized Chao1 diversity was found in multiple sclerosis patients than in controls, suggesting substantial peripheral T-cell clonal expansion. When samples were clustered directly using the F measure, samples prepared in the same batch co-clustered strongly, which prompted a batch-effect correction. The multiple sclerosis patient group was slightly younger than the control group.

The CDR3, from cysteine to phenylalanine, totals 17 residues. CDR3 DNA only is kept here, 51 bases in frame from base 1. The germline V gene sets CDR1 to ENHRY and CDR2 to SYGVKD. Trimming removed 2 bases from V and 0 bases from J, leaving 14 bases between the germline ends. The count of this clonotype is one. Its binding antigen is unknown. It has no much larger one-base neighbor in the sample; base qualities were not kept. To demonstrate the VDJtools post-analysis software, TCR beta repertoires were profiled from the peripheral blood of more than 10 young patients with multiple sclerosis. Multiple sclerosis patients were children and adolescents aged about 6 to 15 years. Library preparation was by PCR. TCRdb records Illumina HiSeq 2500 as the sequencer. To reduce PCR and sequencing biases, unique molecular identifiers were built into the TCR beta cDNA libraries. Per 1 to 10 million input T cells, around 500,000 cDNA molecules were obtained, such that each molecule approximated one T cell. The patient libraries were prepared and sequenced with the same protocol used for the earlier healthy control dataset. Samples belonging to the same batch were prepared together, multiplexed and sequenced on a shared HiSeq lane. The paper's processing steps were these. Raw barcoded reads were processed with MIGEC, discarding single-read molecular identifier groups before consensus assembly and CDR3 extraction. VDJtools was used for post-analysis of the clonotype tables, with diversity normalized by down-sampling every dataset to the smallest sample size. To correct batch-related cross-sample contamination, repertoire overlap clustering matched CDR3 amino acid sequences but not nucleotide sequences. TCRdb cleaned the public reads at Q25 with fastp, built clones with MiXCR and kept in-frame beta chains. Records with the same CDR3 protein are collapsed into one entry carrying the most frequent genes and DNA. The V and J calls follow TCRdb's processing rather than the paper's. The sample table lists almost 700,000 distinct CDR3 sequences, 59% of them with a count of one. The ten largest clones capture 10% to 12% of the sample.

Sequenced input: blood. The chain couples TRBV10-3 to TRBJ2-4; perhaps TRBD2 is the D gene, with 6 bases matching. This TCR was sampled from a girl aged 2-10 years with multiple sclerosis. DNA sequence: TGTGCCATCAGTGAGAATCTCGGGGGTGAAGCCAAAAACATTCAGTACTTC. This yields the protein CAISENLGGEAKNIQYF.